The clone carrying this T cell receptor beta chain was observed a few times. The antigen remains undetermined. Germline assignment: CDR1 DFQATT and CDR2 SNEGSKA (reference sequence). The CDR3 is 13 amino acids. The ends were cut back, 6 bases at V and 4 bases at J, with 14 bases in the middle. These data originate in a study of T-cell reconstitution after alpha-beta-depleted transplantation in children. Whole-study results and caveats: T cells produced anew were the main source of T-cell counts and diversity one year after transplant.

Unique molecular identifiers were used in preparing the TCRbeta library. TCRdb reanalysed the PCR reads using MiXCR and keeps one entry per CDR3 protein. In the table there are more than 200,000 distinct CDR3 sequences, roughly a quarter of which are singletons. This sequence joins TRBV20-1 and TRBJ2-3, with TRBD2 as a possible D gene (5 bases). This sequence originates from a female patient aged 2 to 10 who had a stem cell transplant for congenital amegakaryocytic thrombocytopenia, so the T cells may come from the graft donor. The sequencing used PBMCs, mostly from graft donor cells, collected 360 days after TCRalphabeta/CD19-depleted stem cell transplant. This CDR3 is CSAKSRAPDTQYF. CDR3 coding DNA: TGCAGTGCCAAATCGCGGGCCCCAGATACGCAGTATTTT.